The next 2 T cell receptor beta chains were all read from a single sample in a study of shared clonotypes between healthy human individuals. Data came from immunoSEQ multiplex PCR; TCRdb stores just in-frame clones and leaves some out. The sample lists 2,100,000 or so clones, nearly 97% seen once, with 0.13% in the top ten. Sequenced input: naive CD4+ T cells sorted from blood. Subset reported: CD45RA+ positively selected. The receptor set was obtained from a man aged 18 to 35 in good health.

The chain combines TRBV28 with TRBJ1-4; D call uncertain. This CDR3 spans 20 amino acids. Per the germline V gene, CDR1 is MDHEN and CDR2 is SYDVKM. V lost 4 bases and J 1 base, leaving 25 bases between the germline ends. The CDR3 loop is CASSSPGWGSVFRTNEKLFF. CDR3 DNA sequence: TGTGCCAGCAGTTCCCCCGGGTGGGGATCAGTTTTTAGAACTAATGAAAAACTGTTTTTT. The full variable domain, in which reference TRBV28 and TRBJ1-4 provide the parts outside the CDR3, is DVKVTQSSRYLVKRTGEKVFLECVQDMDHENMFWYRQDPGLGLRLIYFSYDVKMKEKGDIPEGYSVSREKKERFSLILESASTNQTSMYLCASSSPGWGSVFRTNEKLFFGSGTQLSVL.

This rearrangement joins TRBV10-3 to TRBJ2-7; maybe TRBD2 (7 bases). The germline V and J ends were trimmed by 11 bases and 4 bases, with 24 bases remaining between them. The CDR3 is made up of 15 amino acids. Germline CDR1 reads ENHRY; CDR2 reads SYGVKD. The DNA of the CDR3 is TGTGCCTGCAGAGGACAGCGGGCGGGAGCGTACGAGCAGTACTTC. It is translated as CACRGQRAGAYEQYF.